The sequence of this TCR beta chain was determined in a study of post-analysis software for immune sequencing data (dated by TCRdb to 2015 to 2017). About the study as a whole: Disease courses on record covered relapsing-remitting, secondary progressive and progressive-relapsing multiple sclerosis, though some patients had no subtype annotation. The patient repertoires were set against eleven to twelve previously published healthy control repertoires from donors whose ages ranged from about 6 to 26 years. A subset of samples was prepared in parallel using single-end sample barcoding, then pooled and co-amplified after Illumina adapter ligation.

This clonotype was seen a few times. No antigen is known for it. Within one base of it there is no much larger clone, and no base qualities were kept. The method behind the library was PCR. The reads were generated on an Illumina HiSeq 2500. To reduce PCR and sequencing biases, unique molecular identifiers were incorporated into the TCR beta cDNA libraries. Every 1 to 10 million input T cells yielded 500,000 or so cDNA molecules, meaning each molecule approximated one T cell. Patient libraries were prepared and sequenced with the same protocol used for the earlier healthy control dataset. Within a given batch, samples were prepared together, multiplexed and sequenced on the same HiSeq lane. The study's own analysis went as follows. Raw barcoded reads were processed with MIGEC, discarding single-read molecular identifier groups before consensus assembly and CDR3 extraction. VDJtools was used for post-analysis of the clonotype tables, with diversity normalized by down-sampling every dataset to the smallest sample size. Repertoire overlap clustering matched CDR3 amino acid but not nucleotide sequences to correct batch-related cross-sample contamination. TCRdb applied fastp at Q25 and MiXCR to the public reads, then kept only in-frame beta chains. Duplicate CDR3 protein sequences are folded into a single record with the most common DNA and genes. These V and J calls originate from TCRdb's pipeline instead of the authors' own analysis. In all, the sample holds a few hundred thousand distinct CDR3 sequences, and roughly 45% of those were seen once. The biggest ten clones account for around 10% of the sample.

To demonstrate the VDJtools post-analysis software, TCR beta repertoires were profiled from the peripheral blood of about 13 young patients with multiple sclerosis. The multiple sclerosis patients were children and adolescents ranging in age from 6 to 15 years. Taken from cysteine to phenylalanine, the CDR3 has 13 residues. Left in the record is the CDR3 DNA by itself, 39 bases read in frame from the first base. CDR1 is given as SQVTM and CDR2 as ANQGSEA, both from the germline V gene. V is clipped by 4 bases and J by 8 bases, and the sequence between their germline boundaries is 17 bases long. What the work shows at the level of the full study, not this receptor alone: Normalized Chao1 diversity was significantly lower in multiple sclerosis patients than controls, suggesting substantial peripheral T-cell clonal expansion. Direct clustering with F measure revealed strong co-clustering of samples prepared in the same batch, which led to a batch-effect correction. Patients showed significantly higher frequencies than controls for a handful of TRBV segments, among them TRBV5-6, TRBV5-1 and TRBV20-1. The multiple sclerosis patient group was slightly younger than the control group.

Sequencing was done on a sample of blood. Here the chain combines TRBV29-1 and TRBJ1-2; the D gene remains uncertain. The TCR comes from a girl aged 5 to 17 with multiple sclerosis. This receptor has the CDR3 CSVGVARGYGYTF. The DNA sequence is given as TGCAGCGTTGGGGTAGCACGAGGCTACGGCTACACCTTC.